Detailed here is one T cell receptor (beta chain). The antigen remains unidentified. The data belong to a study of cytomegalovirus exposure and HLA in healthy donors. Study-level findings and limits: TCR beta sequences numbering under 20,000 were associated with HLA alleles at 0.05 false discovery rate in a later analysis.

The study ran its PCR with 60 Vbeta and 13 Jbeta primers. Produced via immunoSEQ multiplex PCR; TCRdb's table is partial and in-frame only. The data show about 120,000 clones, with roughly 80% seen just once and around 4% held by the top ten. The CDR3 consists of 14 residues. Germline CDR1 reads SGHTA; CDR2 reads FQGNSA. V dropped 4 bases and J dropped 3 bases, with 13 bases sitting between them. The receptor comes from a woman between 40 and 50 years old in good health and CMV-seronegative. The rearrangement uses TRBV7-2 and TRBJ2-7; a weak D match, TRBD1 (5 bases). Sequenced sample: PBMCs. The CDR3 bases are TGTGCCAGCAGCTCAGGACAAGTTTACTACGAGCAGTACTTC. Amino acid sequence: CASSSGQVYYEQYF.